The present T cell receptor beta chain was sequenced within a study of blood T cell repertoires in COVID-19 (dated by TCRdb to 2018 to 2020). Study-level background: Samples covering the acute and convalescent phases of COVID-19 were provided by collaborators in the United States, Italy and Spain. The prospective study material was composed of cDNA or gDNA derived from T cells, B-cell-depleted T cells, or PBMCs. Deeply sampled blood TCRbeta repertoires from subjects exposed to, actively infected with, or recovered from COVID-19 were included in the dataset. Where available, HLA class I and class II types were obtained from metadata supplied by the sample provider rather than from assay-based typing. Samples came from the ongoing ImmuneRACE study (first 160 participants) plus 1,254 subjects from 6 global collaborators. A freely available public database, intended as a resource for researchers studying the immune response to SARS-CoV-2, is where the repertoires were released. A de-identified subject ID, COVID-19 status, age in years and sex were almost always included in the sample metadata.

The immunoSEQ Assay, a bias-controlled multiplex PCR, was used to amplify TCRbeta CDR3 regions from genomic DNA. As for the authors' bioinformatics: Nucleated cell counts per sample were estimated from amplification of reference gene primers within the assay. To quantify the absolute abundance of each unique TCRbeta CDR3 rearrangement, sequence reads were collapsed and filtered. Productive Simpson clonality was computed per sample as the square root of Simpson's diversity index over productive rearrangements. TCRdb re-hosts the immuneACCESS table, in-frame sequences only. Its copies lack some clones; in the studies checked, an unresolved V gene accounts for under half of them, and the cause for the rest is not known. V and J calls and clone size come straight from that table; D and trimming were deduced from the DNA. The sample table shows about 480,000 clones, and nearly 90% are seen once. The ten largest clonotypes hold nearly 2% of the sample.

At the junction V is shortened by 1 base and J by 11 bases, with 15 bases in between. Based on the germline V gene, the CDR1 and CDR2 sequences are SGHVS and FQNEAQ. From its cysteine to its phenylalanine, the CDR3 spans 14 amino acids. Only CDR3 DNA is held: 42 bases, read in frame from base 1. Enrolling through a virtual design, the prospective study's participants ranged in age from roughly 18 to 90 years and lived across roughly 23 United States geographic areas. In the prospective study, cohorts were assigned on the basis of participant-reported clinical history obtained from a screening survey and a study questionnaire. Mobile phlebotomists in the prospective study collected whole blood, serum and a nasopharyngeal or oropharyngeal swab from every participant. Over a roughly 2-month period, participants in the prospective study had the option of providing additional blood draws and questionnaires. Before DNA extraction, prospective study blood samples were shipped either frozen or at room temperature.

As regards this clone: Which antigen it targets is not known. Base qualities are not recorded, but no much larger clone differs from it by a single base.

Overall study results and their limits: The quantity of clinical and demographic metadata differed by source and by participant and was supplied without curation.

The TCR comes from a woman aged 18-29 years with acute COVID-19. Sequences were obtained from PBMCs or T cells enriched from blood (not recorded which). This receptor chain uses TRBV7-8 and TRBJ1-5, with no confidently assigned D gene. The DNA sequence reads TGTGCCAGCAGCTTAGTAACAGAACAATCAGCCCAGCATTTT. This is translated as CASSLVTEQSAQHF.